This entry lists 8 T cell receptor beta chains sequenced from one sample in a study of blood T cell repertoires in COVID-19. TCRdb's copy holds only in-frame clones and misses some; the assay was immunoSEQ multiplex PCR. Among about 300,000 clones, about 85% were seen once, and the ten largest hold 1.9%. The sample comprised PBMCs or T cells enriched from blood (not recorded which). The receptors stem from a woman aged 25-40 years who had been exposed to COVID-19.

This clone was detected only once. The genes are TRBV5-4 and TRBJ2-5, with 10 bases identical to TRBD2. The V gene's germline CDR1 is SGHNT and CDR2 YYREEE (reference sequence). CDR3 length: 15 amino acids. The V segment lost 4 bases and the J segment 5 bases; nucleotides outside the gene matches: 8. Here the CDR3 reads CASSRRLAGYETQYF. In DNA, the CDR3 is TGTGCCAGCAGCCGCAGACTAGCGGGCTATGAGACCCAGTACTTC.

The chain uses TRBV2 and TRBJ2-1, with D maybe TRBD2 (6 bases). CDR3 size: 15 residues. Germline V CDR1 and CDR2: SNHLY, FYNNEI. Trimming removed 6 bases at V and 3 bases at J, with 15 bases between. CDR3 nucleotides: TGTGCCAGCAGAAAGAGGACTACTAACTACAATGAGCAGTTCTTC. It is translated as CASRKRTTNYNEQFF.

This clone has just a few counts. The chain joins TRBV5-4 to TRBJ2-7; 7 positions match TRBD2. The CDR3 loop spans 13 amino acids. The J segment lost 2 bases and the V segment lost 5 bases, leaving 4 bases of the junction unmatched. The V gene's germline CDR1 is SGHNT and CDR2 YYREEE (reference sequence). CDR3 protein: CASREGTTYEQYF. The DNA of the CDR3 is TGTGCCAGCAGGGAGGGGACTACCTACGAGCAGTACTTC.

The chain carries TRBV5-6 and TRBJ2-7; D perhaps matches TRBD1 (6 bases). V lost 4 bases and J 6 bases, leaving 20 bases between the germline ends. Germline V gene data show CDR1 as SGHDT and CDR2 as YYEEEE. This CDR3 has 15 amino acids. DNA of the CDR3: TGTGCCAGCAGCCCTAGTCTGACAGGCGATGCCGAGCAGTACTTC. Its translation: CASSPSLTGDAEQYF.

The genes are TRBV2 and TRBJ1-2; 12 bases are a match to TRBD1. J lost 6 bases, V lost 0 bases, and 5 bases had no gene match. CDR3 size: 16 residues. CDR1 and CDR2 from the germline V gene are SNHLY and FYNNEI. The CDR3 spells CASSEAGGTGGHGYTF. The CDR3 DNA sequence: TGTGCCAGCAGTGAAGCAGGCGGGACAGGGGGCCATGGCTACACCTTC.

V usage is TRBV7-9 and J usage is TRBJ1-6; 8 bases align to TRBD1. With 5 bases clipped from V and 9 bases from J, the junction kept 12 bases outside the gene matches. The CDR3 is made up of 16 amino acids. Germline V gives CDR1 SEHNR, CDR2 FQNEAQ (reference sequence). CDR3 coding DNA: TGTGCCAGCAGCAATAATCTCGGACAGGGAGCTTCACCCCTCCACTTT. Translating gives CASSNNLGQGASPLHF. The full variable domain, its missing parts supplied by reference TRBV7-9 and TRBJ1-6, is DTGVSQNPRHKITKRGQNVTFRCDPISEHNRLYWYRQTLGQGPEFLTYFQNEAQLEKSRLLSDRFSAERPKGSFSTLEIQRTEQGDSAMYLCASSNNLGQGASPLHFGNGTRLTVT.

The V gene is TRBV4-1, the J gene TRBJ1-5; D is ambiguous. V was trimmed by 7 bases and J by 0 bases, leaving 13 bases between them. The V gene's germline CDR1 is MGHRA and CDR2 YSYEKL. The CDR3 is 15 amino acids. This chain's CDR3 is CASNLAFTSNQPQHF. The DNA of the CDR3 is TGCGCCAGCAACCTGGCCTTTACTAGCAATCAGCCCCAGCATTTT.

The V and J genes are TRBV7-9 and TRBJ1-1; a possible D gene is TRBD1 (5 bases). Germline CDR1 reads SEHNR; CDR2 reads FQNEAQ (reference sequence). Trimming removed 6 bases from V and 1 base from J, with 12 bases in between. The CDR3 has 14 amino acids. The CDR3 loop is CASSPAGQNTEAFF. The CDR3 DNA is TGTGCCAGCAGTCCCGCTGGACAGAACACTGAAGCTTTCTTT.